This T cell receptor beta chain was sequenced for a study of OX40 agonist ivuxolimab in advanced cancers. Study overall: In three patients, partial responses were observed, one with hepatocellular carcinoma and two with cutaneous melanoma.

Measured with immunoSEQ multiplex PCR; TCRdb has only the in-frame clones, and not every one. The sample consists of about 83,000 clones, roughly 87% of them appearing once. This CDR3 is built from 16 residues. The V gene lost 1 base and the J gene lost 0 bases, with 10 bases spanning the gap. Germline CDR1 is MGHRA and CDR2 is YSYEKL. This sequence was found in an adult with an advanced solid tumor such as melanoma, head and neck, liver or kidney cancer. This specimen consisted of CD4+ or CD8+ T cells sorted from blood, obtained in a trial of the OX40 agonist ivuxolimab. This rearrangement joins TRBV4-1 to TRBJ2-1; D not resolved. The CDR3 reads CASSQGQISSYNEQFF. The CDR3 region has the DNA TGCGCCAGCAGCCAAGGGCAGATTAGCTCCTACAATGAGCAGTTCTTC.